Shown below are 21 T cell receptor beta chains from a single sample sequenced in a study of blood T cell repertoires in COVID-19. TCRdb keeps only in-frame clones here, not all; method: immunoSEQ multiplex PCR. Here the sample spans 90,000 or so clones, nearly 90% being singletons. The source material was peripheral blood. These receptors were collected from a woman of 80 years or more with active or convalescent COVID-19.

V and J are TRBV19 and TRBJ2-2; TRBD2 matches at 7 bases. V lost 9 bases to trimming and J lost 4 bases; unmatched junction nucleotides: 8. CDR1 is LNHDA and CDR2 is SQIVND in the germline V gene (reference sequence). The CDR3 covers 14 residues. The CDR3 reads CASHVRGGTGELFF. The CDR3 DNA sequence: TGTGCCAGCCATGTCCGCGGGGGCACCGGGGAGCTGTTTTTT.

The CDR3 DNA is TGTGCCACCATAGGGACTAGCGCCTACGAGCAGTACTTC. It translates to CATIGTSAYEQYF. This chain uses TRBV27 with TRBJ2-7, with 10 nucleotides matching TRBD2. The CDR3 length is 13 residues. The V segment lost 10 bases and the J segment 2 bases; nucleotides outside the gene matches: 5. Per germline, CDR1 MNHEY and CDR2 SMNVEV (reference sequence).

As concerns this clone: Other DNA sequences in the sample encode the same CDR3. The chain uses TRBV7-2 and TRBJ2-7; 10 nucleotides align to TRBD2. V was pared by 5 bases and J by 2 bases, with 3 bases of the junction left unmatched. CDR1 is SGHTA and CDR2 is FQGNSA in the germline V gene. The length of the CDR3 is 14 residues. This chain's CDR3 is CASSPSGSPYEQYF. The CDR3 DNA reads as TGTGCCAGCAGCCCTAGCGGGAGCCCCTACGAGCAGTACTTC. The variable domain in full, completed from reference TRBV7-2 and TRBJ2-7, reads GAGVSQSPSNKVTEKGKDVELRCDPISGHTALYWYRQSLGQGLEFLIYFQGNSAPDKSGLPSDRFSAERTGGSVSTLTIQRTQQEDSAVYLCASSPSGSPYEQYFGPGTRLTVT.

The rearrangement uses TRBV2 and TRBJ2-1; 10 bases line up with TRBD2. Germline lookup yields CDR1 SNHLY and CDR2 FYNNEI. V shed 9 bases and J 3 bases; nucleotides not matched to a gene: 2. The CDR3 loop spans 13 amino acids. CDR3 bases: TGTGCCAGTACTAGCGGGATCTACAATGAGCAGTTCTTC. It specifies CASTSGIYNEQFF.

This rearrangement joins TRBV9 to TRBJ1-1, with 9 nucleotides matching TRBD1. The V gene's germline CDR1 is SGDLS and CDR2 YYNGEE. V lost 4 bases and J lost 11; bases outside the gene matches: 12. CDR3 length: 14 amino acids. The CDR3 loop is CASSPRGRGTGAFF. CDR3 nucleotides: TGTGCCAGCAGCCCAAGAGGAAGGGGGACAGGGGCTTTCTTT.

The V and J genes are TRBV29-1 and TRBJ2-2; 9 nucleotides agree with TRBD1. V gave up 6 bases and J gave up 1 base; unmatched junction bases: 3. The CDR3 runs 14 residues. Germline V CDR1 and CDR2: SQVTM, ANQGSEA. The CDR3 DNA reads as TGCAGCGTCGAGGGACAGGGGAACACCGGGGAGCTGTTTTTT. This sequence encodes CSVEGQGNTGELFF.

The chain carries TRBV19 and TRBJ2-7; 10 bases match TRBD2. CDR3 size: 14 residues. Germline CDR1 is LNHDA and CDR2 is SQIVND (reference sequence). After removal of 1 base from V and 3 bases from J, the junction contained 0 bases not matched to a gene. The CDR3 DNA reads TGTGCCAGTAGTATAGGGACTAGCGGCTACGAGCAGTACTTC. Its protein is CASSIGTSGYEQYF.

In regard to this clone: Other DNA sequences of this sample code for an identical CDR3. This chain joins TRBV18 and TRBJ2-3; 7 bases match TRBD1. Trimming at V came to 3 bases and at J to 2 bases, leaving 5 bases not matched to a gene. In germline, CDR1 is KGHSH, CDR2 LQKENI. The CDR3 has 15 amino acids. CDR3 DNA: TGTGCCAGCTCACCTGGTCAGGGGGTCACAGATACGCAGTATTTT. Its translation is CASSPGQGVTDTQYF.

V gene TRBV9 combines with J gene TRBJ2-3; D is possibly TRBD2 (5 bases). This CDR3 contains 15 residues. The germline V and J ends were trimmed by 0 bases and 2 bases, with 10 bases remaining between them. CDR1 is SGDLS and CDR2 is YYNGEE in the germline V gene. The CDR3 DNA reads as TGTGCCAGCAGCGTAGGGGGAGCGGACACAGATACGCAGTATTTT. Its translation is CASSVGGADTDTQYF.

The J gene is TRBJ1-1, the V gene TRBV10-1, with no clear D. The CDR3 has 15 amino acids. Per the germline V gene, CDR1 is WNHNN and CDR2 is SYGVQD (reference sequence). V gave up 0 bases and J gave up 1 base, with 9 bases separating them. Here the CDR3 reads CASSESGRQNTEAFF. CDR3 nucleotides: TGCGCCAGCAGTGAGTCGGGCAGACAGAACACTGAAGCTTTCTTT.

The chain couples TRBV7-9 to TRBJ2-7; TRBD1 matches 8 bases. Germline V CDR1 and CDR2: SEHNR, FQNEAQ (reference sequence). The CDR3 is made up of 13 amino acids. Here the CDR3 DNA reads TGTGCAGTGACGGGCAGGGGGCTGTACGAGCAGTACTTC. It is translated as CAVTGRGLYEQYF.

The chain has TRBV6-2 or TRBV6-3 and TRBJ1-2; 9 bases map to TRBD1. Trimming at V came to 4 bases and at J to 5 bases, leaving 11 bases not matched to a gene. The CDR3 loop spans 16 amino acids. CDR1 is MNHEY, CDR2 SVGEGT, per germline. The CDR3 DNA reads as TGTGCCAGCAGTTCCTTACCGGGACAGGGAAAGTATGGCTACACCTTC. Residues: CASSSLPGQGKYGYTF.

This clone was detected only once. The chain couples TRBV6-1 to TRBJ2-5; TRBD1 is a possible D gene (7 bases). V gave up 3 bases and J gave up 5 bases, with 22 bases separating them. The germline CDR1 and CDR2 sequences are MNHNS and SASEGT. CDR3 length equals 17 residues. CDR3 protein: CASSERDSFRGTETQYF. CDR3 DNA: TGTGCCAGCAGTGAGCGGGACAGTTTCCGAGGGACGGAGACCCAGTACTTC.

V is TRBV28 and J is TRBJ1-5, with TRBD1 matching over 8 bases. V lost 4 bases and J lost 7; bases outside the gene matches: 6. This CDR3 is 14 amino acids long. Looked up from germline, CDR1 is MDHEN and CDR2 is SYDVKM. CDR3 residues: CASSSGQGNQPQHF. The DNA for the CDR3 is TGTGCCAGCAGTTCCGGACAGGGAAACCAGCCCCAGCATTTT.

The V gene is TRBV7-2, the J gene TRBJ2-5; 7 nucleotides align to TRBD1. V shed 6 bases and J 3 bases; nucleotides not matched to a gene: 7. This CDR3 spans 14 amino acids. The germline gives CDR1 SGHTA, CDR2 FQGNSA. The CDR3 sequence is CASSQTGLKETQYF. In DNA, the CDR3 is TGTGCCAGCAGTCAGACAGGGCTGAAAGAGACCCAGTACTTC. Variable domain in full (rest from reference TRBV7-2 and TRBJ2-5): GAGVSQSPSNKVTEKGKDVELRCDPISGHTALYWYRQSLGQGLEFLIYFQGNSAPDKSGLPSDRFSAERTGGSVSTLTIQRTQQEDSAVYLCASSQTGLKETQYFGPGTRLLVL.

The chain employs TRBV6-2 or TRBV6-3 and TRBJ2-2; 11 bases agree with TRBD2. Unmatched junction bases numbered 2, after V lost 2 bases and J lost 3 bases. The CDR3 runs 16 residues. CDR1 is MNHEY and CDR2 is SVGEGT in the germline V gene. CDR3 in amino acids: CASSYGTSGDTGELFF. CDR3 DNA: TGTGCCAGCAGTTACGGGACTAGCGGCGACACCGGGGAGCTGTTTTTT.

In this sample, this clone turned up once. The chain carries TRBV14 and TRBJ2-7, with TRBD1 matching over 8 bases. J gave up 10 bases and V 6 bases, and 14 bases lay outside the gene matches. CDR3 size: 14 residues. Germline CDR1 and CDR2: SGHDN and FVKESK. The CDR3 DNA is TGTGCCAGCAGTACCGGACAGGGCCCCATCCCCCAGTACTTC. It is translated as CASSTGQGPIPQYF. Full variable domain (remainder filled in from reference TRBV14 and TRBJ2-7): EAGVTQFPSHSVIEKGQTVTLRCDPISGHDNLYWYRRVMGKEIKFLLHFVKESKQDESGMPNNRFLAERTGGTYSTLKVQPAELEDSGVYFCASSTGQGPIPQYFGPGTRLTVT.

The V and J genes are TRBV25-1 and TRBJ2-3; D may be TRBD1 (6 bases). V gave up 2 bases and J gave up 6 bases, with 12 bases separating them. CDR3 length equals 14 residues. Germline-derived CDR1 and CDR2 are MGHDK and SYGVNS. DNA of the CDR3: TGTGCCAGCAGTGAACCAGGGGCGGTGGATACGCAGTATTTT. Translation gives CASSEPGAVDTQYF. Drawing the rest from reference TRBV25-1 and TRBJ2-3, the complete variable domain is EADIYQTPRYLVIGTGKKITLECSQTMGHDKMYWYQQDPGMELHLIHYSYGVNSTEKGDLSSESTVSRIRTEHFPLTLESARPSHTSQYLCASSEPGAVDTQYFGPGTRLTVL.

The chain joins TRBV5-6 to TRBJ2-5, with 8 bases matching TRBD2. V shed 3 bases, J shed 2 bases, and the junction held 3 bases outside the gene matches. The CDR3 is made up of 14 amino acids. CDR1 and CDR2 (germline): SGHDT, YYEEEE. This CDR3 is CASSYGTRQETQYF. As DNA, the CDR3 is TGTGCCAGCAGCTACGGGACTAGACAAGAGACCCAGTACTTC.

The chain employs TRBV10-3 and TRBJ2-5; TRBD2 matches at 7 bases. V gave up 3 bases and J gave up 5 bases; unmatched junction bases: 6. The germline CDR1 and CDR2 sequences are ENHRY and SYGVKD. CDR3 size: 14 residues. The CDR3 protein is CAISDNQGGETQYF. As DNA, the CDR3 is TGTGCCATCAGTGATAACCAGGGAGGGGAGACCCAGTACTTC.

The CDR3 nucleotides read TGTGCCAGCAGCCATCGTGTGCTAGCGGGAAGTCCCCCCCTCTACGAGCAGTACTTC. It codes for CASSHRVLAGSPPLYEQYF. The chain joins TRBV14 to TRBJ2-7; TRBD2 matches at 9 bases. V was clipped by 3 bases and J by 3 bases; unmatched bases: 18. The germline CDR1 and CDR2 sequences are SGHDN and FVKESK. The CDR3 has 19 residues.